This T cell receptor beta chain was profiled in a study of blood T cell repertoires in COVID-19. For the study at large: From T cells, B-cell-depleted T cells, or PBMCs came the material, which was cDNA or gDNA.

Looked up from germline, CDR1 is SGHRS and CDR2 is YFSETQ. The J segment lost 5 bases and the V segment lost 3 bases, leaving 10 bases of the junction unmatched. The CDR3 extends over 16 amino acids. As handled by the study authors: Amplified reference gene primers provided the basis for estimating nucleated cell counts. The repertoire was sequenced with immunoSEQ multiplex PCR; TCRdb's copy has only in-frame clones and lacks some. V, J and clone size are those of that table, while D and trimming were read from the DNA. The table records roughly 70,000 clones, roughly 88% of them present only once. The chain recombines TRBV5-1 with TRBJ2-2; 7 nucleotides match TRBD1. This clonotype was obtained from a man between 70 and 80 years old with active or convalescent COVID-19. Input material: peripheral blood. CDR3 in DNA: TGCGCCAGCAGCTGGACACTACAGGGGTCGACCGGGGAGCTGTTTTTT. Protein product: CASSWTLQGSTGELFF.